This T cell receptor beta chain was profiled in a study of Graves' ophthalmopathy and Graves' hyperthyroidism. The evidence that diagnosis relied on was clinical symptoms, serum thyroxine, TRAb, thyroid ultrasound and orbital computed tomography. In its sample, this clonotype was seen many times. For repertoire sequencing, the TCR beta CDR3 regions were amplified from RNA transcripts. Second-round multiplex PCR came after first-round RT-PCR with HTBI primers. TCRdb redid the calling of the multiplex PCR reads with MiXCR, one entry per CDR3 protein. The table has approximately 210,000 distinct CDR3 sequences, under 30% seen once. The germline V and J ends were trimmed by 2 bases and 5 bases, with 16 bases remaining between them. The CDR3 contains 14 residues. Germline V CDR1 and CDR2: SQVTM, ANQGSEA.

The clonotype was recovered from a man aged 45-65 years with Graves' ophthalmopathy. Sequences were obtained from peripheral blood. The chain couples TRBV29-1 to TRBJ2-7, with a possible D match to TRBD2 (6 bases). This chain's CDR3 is CSVELSRGSDEQYF. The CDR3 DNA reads TGCAGCGTTGAATTGTCGCGGGGATCCGACGAGCAGTACTTC.